The 29 T cell receptor beta chains given below trace back to one sample, sequenced in a study of PD-1 blockade in mismatch repair-deficient tumors. Libraries were prepared by immunoSEQ multiplex PCR; TCRdb keeps only in-frame clonotypes and omits some of them. The data contain tens of thousands of clones, roughly 75% of them singletons. Sequenced here: peripheral blood, sampled 4 weeks after starting pembrolizumab. These receptors came from an adult with mismatch repair-deficient cancer.

The chain combines TRBV12-1 with TRBJ2-1; the D call of TRBD2 is as the table states it, not checked on the DNA. TRBV12-1 is a listed pseudogene. There are 15 residues in the CDR3. In DNA, the CDR3 is TGTGCCAGCAGCTCCCGGGACTACCCCACCAATGAGCAGTTCTTC. Residues: CASSSRDYPTNEQFF.

The V call is TRBV5-6, the J call TRBJ2-1, with 9 bases that match TRBD1. V trimming: 1 base; J trimming: 9 bases; junction bases outside the gene matches: 8. Per the germline V gene, CDR1 is SGHDT and CDR2 is YYEEEE. This CDR3 region has 15 residues. CDR3 nucleotides: TGTGCCAGCAGCTTGACCGGGACAGGGCATAGTGAGCAGTTCTTC. Translation gives CASSLTGTGHSEQFF.

The chain employs TRBV4-2 and TRBJ2-7; possible D gene TRBD1, 7 bases. This CDR3 is 14 amino acids long. CDR1 LGHNA and CDR2 YNFKEQ come from the germline V gene. The germline V and J ends were trimmed by 4 bases and 1 base, with 11 bases remaining between them. The CDR3 DNA reads as TGTGCCAGCAGCCGGCGGGACAGATCCTACGAGCAGTACTTC. The encoded protein is CASSRRDRSYEQYF.

In its sample, this clone ranks as medium-sized (0.01 to 0.1%). J is TRBJ2-7 and V is TRBV10-3; D remains ambiguous. Trimming took 3 bases from V and 0 from J, leaving 9 bases between them. The CDR3 has 14 residues. Per the germline V gene, CDR1 is ENHRY and CDR2 is SYGVKD. The CDR3 bases are TGTGCCATCAGTGATCCGCGCACCTCCTACGAGCAGTACTTC. It translates to CAISDPRTSYEQYF.

The V and J genes are TRBV4-1 and TRBJ1-2, with D hard to call. Germline-derived CDR1 and CDR2 are MGHRA and YSYEKL. The ends were cut back, 0 bases at V and 8 bases at J, with 16 bases in the middle. The CDR3 runs to 15 residues. The CDR3 protein is CASSQDLSDHGGYTF. CDR3 DNA: TGCGCCAGCAGCCAAGATCTATCGGACCACGGGGGCTACACCTTC.

This chain joins TRBV5-1 and TRBJ1-2; the D is unclear. The CDR3 spans 14 residues. CDR1 is SGHRS and CDR2 is YFSETQ in the germline V gene. V was trimmed by 5 bases and J by 0 bases, leaving 11 bases between them. The CDR3 coding sequence is TGCGCCAGCAGTTGGCAGGACGCTAACTATGGCTACACCTTC. Amino acid sequence: CASSWQDANYGYTF.

With respect to this clone: At one boundary the junction diverges from the germline segment, which might be a read error. The rearrangement uses TRBV7-7 and TRBJ2-4; a possible D gene is TRBD2 (6 bases). The CDR3 loop spans 17 amino acids. Germline CDR1 is SSHAT and CDR2 is FNYEAQ (reference sequence). The DNA for the CDR3 is TGTGCTAGCAGCTTAGTTTCGGGAGATAGTGGCAAAAACATTCAGTACTTC. Encoded protein: CASSLVSGDSGKNIQYF.

The rearrangement uses TRBV6-5 and TRBJ2-7, with D unclear. Germline V CDR1 and CDR2: MNHEY, SVGAGI. Trimming pared 6 bases from V and 7 bases from J, leaving 19 bases between. The CDR3 sequence is 14 residues long. CDR3 protein: CASRVVFLAEEQYF. The CDR3 coding sequence is TGTGCCAGCAGGGTAGTTTTCCTTGCGGAGGAGCAGTACTTC.

V and J are TRBV7-2 and TRBJ2-3; no reliable D call. The CDR3 spans 14 residues. Trimming took 1 base from V and 2 from J, leaving 7 bases between them. Germline V gene data show CDR1 as SGHTA and CDR2 as FQGNSA. CDR3 region: CASSLGAPTDTQYF. The CDR3 nucleotides read TGTGCCAGCAGCTTAGGTGCCCCCACAGATACGCAGTATTTT.

This clone was recorded a few times. The chain combines TRBV19 with TRBJ1-2; a weak D match, TRBD1 (6 bases). Germline V lookup: CDR1 LNHDA, CDR2 SQIVND (reference sequence). The CDR3 runs 14 residues. Trimming cost V 5 bases and J 5 bases, with 15 bases left between them. The CDR3 sequence is CASSPTGTTYGYTF. The CDR3, as DNA: TGTGCCAGTAGTCCAACCGGGACAACATATGGCTACACCTTC. The full variable domain, completed using reference TRBV19 and TRBJ1-2, is DGGITQSPKYLFRKEGQNVTLSCEQNLNHDAMYWYRQDPGQGLRLIYYSQIVNDFQKGDIAEGYSVSREKKESFPLTVTSAQKNPTAFYLCASSPTGTTYGYTFGSGTRLTVV.

The chain links TRBV18 to TRBJ1-4; a possible D gene is TRBD1 (5 bases). This CDR3 region has 18 residues. Germline CDR1 reads KGHSH; CDR2 reads LQKENI. Trimming pared 2 bases from V and 4 bases from J, leaving 20 bases between. CDR3 residues: CASSPSGRADAVNEKLFF. DNA for the CDR3: TGTGCCAGCTCACCATCGGGCAGGGCGGATGCAGTTAATGAAAAACTGTTTTTT. Combining the CDR3 with reference TRBV18 and TRBJ1-4 gives the whole variable domain NAGVMQNPRHLVRRRGQEARLRCSPMKGHSHVYWYRQLPEEGLKFMVYLQKENIIDESGMPKERFSAEFPKEGPSILRIQQVVRGDSAAYFCASSPSGRADAVNEKLFFGSGTQLSVL.

The chain carries TRBV19 and TRBJ2-2; maybe TRBD2 (5 bases). V dropped 7 bases and J dropped 0 bases, with 9 bases sitting between them. This CDR3 has 14 amino acids. CDR1 is LNHDA and CDR2 is SQIVND in the germline V gene (reference sequence). The CDR3 coding sequence is TGTGCCAGTAATCGGGATTCGAACACCGGGGAGCTGTTTTTT. Protein: CASNRDSNTGELFF.

V gene TRBV19 combines with J gene TRBJ2-5; 10 positions match TRBD2. Germline V gene data show CDR1 as LNHDA and CDR2 as SQIVND (reference sequence). The CDR3 has 17 amino acids. Unmatched junction bases numbered 9, after V lost 0 bases and J lost 5 bases. The CDR3 DNA reads as TGTGCCAGTAGTATAGAGCTAGCGGGAGCCCCCAGGGAGACCCAGTACTTC. Its protein is CASSIELAGAPRETQYF. The variable domain in full, completed from reference TRBV19 and TRBJ2-5, reads DGGITQSPKYLFRKEGQNVTLSCEQNLNHDAMYWYRQDPGQGLRLIYYSQIVNDFQKGDIAEGYSVSREKKESFPLTVTSAQKNPTAFYLCASSIELAGAPRETQYFGPGTRLLVL.

The V call is TRBV27, the J call TRBJ1-2, with D perhaps TRBD1 (5 bases). There are 12 residues in the CDR3. Trimming removed 4 bases from V and 5 bases from J, with 8 bases in between. Germline CDR1 and CDR2: MNHEY and SMNVEV (reference sequence). In DNA form, the CDR3 reads TGTGCCAGCAGTTCAGAGGGGTATGGCTACACCTTC. It encodes CASSSEGYGYTF.

This rearrangement joins TRBV13 to TRBJ2-7; 10 bases line up with TRBD2. The length of the CDR3 is 14 residues. From germline, CDR1 is PRHDT and CDR2 FYEKMQ (reference sequence). V shed 5 bases, J shed 3 bases, and the junction held 4 bases outside the gene matches. This chain's CDR3 is CASSRTSGIYEQYF. The CDR3 DNA reads TGTGCCAGCAGCCGAACTAGCGGGATCTACGAGCAGTACTTC.

The chain uses TRBV5-1 and TRBJ2-3; TRBD1 matches at 10 bases. The CDR3 loop spans 15 amino acids. V was pared by 2 bases and J by 5 bases, with 5 bases of the junction left unmatched. CDR1 is SGHRS and CDR2 is YFSETQ in the germline V gene. The CDR3: CASSFSGTGVDTQYF. The CDR3 nucleotides read TGCGCCAGCAGCTTCTCCGGGACAGGGGTAGATACGCAGTATTTT.

The chain couples TRBV10-3 to TRBJ2-1, with D unclear. Trimming left V 8 bases short and J 8 bases short, with 10 bases between. This CDR3 spans 11 amino acids. The germline gives CDR1 ENHRY, CDR2 SYGVKD. The CDR3 loop reads CAIRRSHEQFF. CDR3 sequence (DNA): TGTGCCATCCGGAGATCCCATGAGCAGTTCTTC.

This clone occurred once. This chain joins TRBV6-5 and TRBJ2-1; TRBD2 is a possible D gene (5 bases). The germline gives CDR1 MNHEY, CDR2 SVGAGI. V shed 6 bases and J shed 10 bases, with 13 bases lying between them. This CDR3 spans 12 amino acids. The CDR3 is CASSSGRLEQFF. The CDR3 DNA is TGTGCCAGCAGCTCCGGAAGACTAGAGCAGTTCTTC.

This chain links TRBV4-1 with TRBJ1-5; D remains unclear. CDR3 length: 15 residues. The germline V gene has CDR1 MGHRA and CDR2 YSYEKL. Trimming cost V 0 bases and J 2 bases, with 8 bases left between them. The CDR3 DNA reads TGCGCCAGCAGCCAAGATTGGCCAGGCAATCAGCCCCAGCATTTT. It is translated as CASSQDWPGNQPQHF.

The chain is built from TRBV2 and TRBJ2-3; a possible D gene is TRBD2 (6 bases). V gave up 8 bases and J gave up 2 bases, with 11 bases separating them. CDR3 size: 13 residues. Per the germline V gene, CDR1 is SNHLY and CDR2 is FYNNEI. DNA of the CDR3: TGTGCCAGCTTACGGGAGTCCACAGATACGCAGTATTTT. Translating it yields CASLRESTDTQYF.

This chain uses TRBV11-2 with TRBJ2-2, with TRBD2 identical over 14 bases. The germline gives CDR1 SGHAT, CDR2 FQNNGV. Trimming cost V 5 bases and J 6 bases; bases outside gene matches: 11. The CDR3 is 18 residues long. CDR3 nucleotide sequence: TGTGCCAGCAGCACACTGGGACTAGCGGGAGATTTTGCCGGGGAGCTGTTTTTT. Translation: CASSTLGLAGDFAGELFF.

This clone was detected a few times. The V gene is TRBV7-3, the J gene TRBJ2-1, with 7 bases aligning to TRBD2. Per the germline V gene, CDR1 is SGHTA and CDR2 is FQGTGA. This CDR3 is 13 amino acids long. J lost 10 bases, V lost 2 bases, and 5 bases had no gene match. The CDR3 reads CASSLPPAGEQFF. The DNA of the CDR3 is TGTGCCAGCAGCTTACCCCCAGCGGGGGAGCAGTTCTTC.

This clone was detected a few times. The rearrangement links TRBV7-9 to TRBJ1-2; D is unclear. The CDR3 is made up of 13 amino acids. Trimming left V 7 bases short and J 8 bases short, with 17 bases between. Per the germline V gene, CDR1 is SEHNR and CDR2 is FQNEAQ (reference sequence). CDR3 in amino acids: CASTQIVESGYTF. In nucleotides, the CDR3 is TGTGCCAGCACCCAAATCGTGGAGTCCGGCTACACCTTC.

V and J are TRBV19 and TRBJ1-4; D is perhaps TRBD1 (5 bases). V lost 5 bases and J 5 bases, leaving 12 bases between the germline ends. The length of the CDR3 is 14 residues. Germline CDR1 LNHDA, CDR2 SQIVND (reference sequence). The DNA for the CDR3 is TGTGCCAGTAGTGGGGAGGGGAACAATGAAAAACTGTTTTTT. This codes for CASSGEGNNEKLFF.

The CDR3, as DNA: TGTGCCAGCAGCTTGGGTACTAGCGGAGACAATGAGCAGTTCTTC. This translates into CASSLGTSGDNEQFF. The V call is TRBV5-8, the J call TRBJ2-1, with 8 bases matching TRBD2. There are 15 residues in the CDR3. V was clipped by 0 bases and J by 5 bases; unmatched bases: 4. CDR1 is SGHTS and CDR2 is YDEGEE in the germline V gene.

This chain connects TRBV19 to TRBJ1-2; TRBD1 agrees at 12 bases. The CDR3 loop spans 15 amino acids. CDR1 LNHDA and CDR2 SQIVND come from the germline V gene (reference sequence). Losses at the gene ends were 0 bases for V and 8 bases for J; bases not matched to a gene: 4. CDR3 nucleotides: TGTGCCAGTAGTATAGAGGGACAGGGGGCGACCGGCTACACCTTC. The encoded protein is CASSIEGQGATGYTF.

This rearrangement joins TRBV6-5 to TRBJ2-7; D might be TRBD1 (6 bases). The CDR3 spans 14 residues. Germline V gene sequence: CDR1 MNHEY, CDR2 SVGAGI. The V end was cut by 8 bases, the J end by 0 bases, with 14 bases between. CDR3 sequence (DNA): TGTGCCAGCCTTCGGACAGTGAACTCCTACGAGCAGTACTTC. Residues: CASLRTVNSYEQYF.

The genes are TRBV5-1 and TRBJ2-2; weak D call: TRBD1 (6 bases). V lost 5 bases and J lost 5, with 22 bases in between. There are 17 residues in the CDR3. In germline, CDR1 is SGHRS, CDR2 YFSETQ. The CDR3 DNA sequence: TGCGCCAGCAGTCGGGACAAATGGGGGCCCACTACCGGGGAGCTGTTTTTT. Translation: CASSRDKWGPTTGELFF. The variable domain in full, with the rest retrieved from reference TRBV5-1 and TRBJ2-2, is KAGVTQTPRYLIKTRGQQVTLSCSPISGHRSVSWYQQTPGQGLQFLFEYFSETQRNKGNFPGRFSGRQFSNSRSEMNVSTLELGDSALYLCASSRDKWGPTTGELFFGEGSRLTVL.

The genes are TRBV6-5 and TRBJ1-1, with D perhaps matching TRBD1 (6 bases). CDR3 length: 13 amino acids. The V end was cut by 10 bases, the J end by 1 base, with 13 bases between. Germline assignment: CDR1 MNHEY and CDR2 SVGAGI. In DNA form, the CDR3 reads TGTGCCATTAAGGGGGGGCCGAACACTGAAGCTTTCTTT. This translates into CAIKGGPNTEAFF.